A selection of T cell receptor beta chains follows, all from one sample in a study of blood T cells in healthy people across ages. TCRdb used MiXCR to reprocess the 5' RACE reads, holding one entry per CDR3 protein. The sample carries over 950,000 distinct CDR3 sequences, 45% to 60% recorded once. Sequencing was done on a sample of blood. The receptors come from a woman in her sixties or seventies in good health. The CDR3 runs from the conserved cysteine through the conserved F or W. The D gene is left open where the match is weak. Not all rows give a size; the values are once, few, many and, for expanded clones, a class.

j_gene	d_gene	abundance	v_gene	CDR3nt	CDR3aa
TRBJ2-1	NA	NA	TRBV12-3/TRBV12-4	TGTGCCACCACCGCGAGGGTTTTCAATGAGCAGTTCTTC	CATTARVFNEQFF
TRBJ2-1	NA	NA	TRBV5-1	TGCGCCAGCAGCAAGGATATCCACAATGAGCAGTTCTTC	CASSKDIHNEQFF
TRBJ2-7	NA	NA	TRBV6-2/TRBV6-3	TGTGCCAGCAGTTTTGTGACAGGCGAGCAGTACTTC	CASSFVTGEQYF
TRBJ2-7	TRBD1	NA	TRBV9	TGTGCCAGCAGCGTAGAATGGGGACAGGGGTTATACGAGCAGTACTTC	CASSVEWGQGLYEQYF
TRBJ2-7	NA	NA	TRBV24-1	TGTGCCACCAGTGTTAGCGGATCCTACAATGAGCAGTACTTC	CATSVSGSYNEQYF
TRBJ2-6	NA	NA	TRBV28	TGTGCCAGCAGTGGGATGCTGGCCAACGTCCTGACTTTC	CASSGMLANVLTF
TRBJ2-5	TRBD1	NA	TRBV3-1	TGTGCCAGCAAACCATGGGAGACAGGGGGAGAGACCCAGTACTTC	CASKPWETGGETQYF
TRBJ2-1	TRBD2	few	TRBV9	TGTGCCAGCAGCGTGTCGGTTAGCGGGAGGGCCTCGTCCTACAATGAGCAGTTCTTC	CASSVSVSGRASSYNEQFF
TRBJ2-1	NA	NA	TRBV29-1	TGCAGCGTTGACACGACGGGATACAATGAGCAGTTCTTC	CSVDTTGYNEQFF
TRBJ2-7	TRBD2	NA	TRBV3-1	TGTGCCAGCAGCCAAACCTCACCGGGTCTAGCGGGAAACGAGCAGTACTTC	CASSQTSPGLAGNEQYF
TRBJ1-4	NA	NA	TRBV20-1	TGCAGTGCTTATGGGGCAGGGCGCCACTATTCAACTAATGAAAAACTGTTTTTT	CSAYGAGRHYSTNEKLFF
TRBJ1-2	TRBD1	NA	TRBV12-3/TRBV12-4	TGTGCCAGCAGTGGAACCACAGGGGGTCGCTACTACTCTTATGGCTACACCTTC	CASSGTTGGRYYSYGYTF
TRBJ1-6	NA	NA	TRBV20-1	TGCAGTGCTAGGTCAGAAGGGAATTCACCCCTCCACTTT	CSARSEGNSPLHF
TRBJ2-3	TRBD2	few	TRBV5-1	TGCGCCAGCAGCTTGTTCGGGAGGGCCTCAACAGATACGCAGTATTTT	CASSLFGRASTDTQYF
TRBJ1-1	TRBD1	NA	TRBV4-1	TGCGCCAGCAGCCATGTCGGACAGGGGCGTACTGAAGCTTTCTTT	CASSHVGQGRTEAFF
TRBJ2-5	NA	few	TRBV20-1	TGCAGTGCTAGAGATAATTGGGAGGTCCGGGGGGAGACCCAGTACTTC	CSARDNWEVRGETQYF
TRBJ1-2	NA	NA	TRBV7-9	TGTGCCTGCAGCTTACCGGGACAACGCGGTGGCTACACCTTC	CACSLPGQRGGYTF
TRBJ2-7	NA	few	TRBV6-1	TGTGCCAGCCAACCCAATCCCAGGGGAGGATACTCCTACGAGCAGTACTTC	CASQPNPRGGYSYEQYF
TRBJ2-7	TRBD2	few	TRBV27	TGTGCCAGCAAAGGGACTAGCGGGAGGAATTACGAGCAGTACTTC	CASKGTSGRNYEQYF
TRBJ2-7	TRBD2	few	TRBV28	TGTGCCAGCAGTGTCCTAGCGGGAGGCTACGAGCAGTACTTC	CASSVLAGGYEQYF
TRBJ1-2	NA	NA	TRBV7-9	TGTGCCAGCAGCCCCGGGAGTCGATATGGCTACACCTTC	CASSPGSRYGYTF
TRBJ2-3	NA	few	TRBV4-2	TGTGCCAGCAGCGGCGTGAATCTCAGGGTGGTCACAGATACGCAGTATTTT	CASSGVNLRVVTDTQYF
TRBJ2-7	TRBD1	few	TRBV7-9	TGTGCCAGTACAGGGGCAGGCAACTACGAGCAGTACTTC	CASTGAGNYEQYF
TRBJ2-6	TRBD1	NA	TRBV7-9	TGTGCCAGCACCTCAGGGACAGGGGACCCCTCTGGGGCCAACGTCCTGACTTTC	CASTSGTGDPSGANVLTF
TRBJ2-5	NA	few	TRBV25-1	TGTGCCAGCAGTGAAGTAAGGGACCAAGAGACCCAGTACTTC	CASSEVRDQETQYF
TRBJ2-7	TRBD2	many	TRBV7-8	TGTGCCAGCAGCATCCCGACTAGCGGAGATTACGAGCAGTACTTC	CASSIPTSGDYEQYF
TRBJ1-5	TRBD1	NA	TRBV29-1	TGCAGCGCTATTGACAGGGGGTACCCGTGGCCCCAGCATTTT	CSAIDRGYPWPQHF
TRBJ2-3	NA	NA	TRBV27	TGTGCCAGCAGGGGACTTAACACAGATACGCAGTATTTT	CASRGLNTDTQYF
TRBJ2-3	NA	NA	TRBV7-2	TGTGCCAACAGCTTAGGGGACCGACGCACCACAGATACGCAGTATTTT	CANSLGDRRTTDTQYF
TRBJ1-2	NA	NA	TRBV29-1	TGCAGCGTTGGAACCCCACAGGGAAGTTATGGCTACACCTTC	CSVGTPQGSYGYTF
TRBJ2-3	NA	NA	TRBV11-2	TGTGCCAGCAGCTTGACGGGGGACAGAACAGATACGCAGTATTTT	CASSLTGDRTDTQYF
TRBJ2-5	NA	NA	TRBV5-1	TGCGCCAGCAGCTTTTGGTTGAGACTAGAAGGGGACGCCCAGTACTTC	CASSFWLRLEGDAQYF
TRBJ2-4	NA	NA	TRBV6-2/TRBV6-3	TGTGCCAGCAGTTACGGCGTCACAGAGCAGTACTTC	CASSYGVTEQYF
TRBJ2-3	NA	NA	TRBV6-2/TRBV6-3	TGTGCCAGCAGTTACCGGGCTACCTTAAGCACAGATACGCAGTATTTT	CASSYRATLSTDTQYF
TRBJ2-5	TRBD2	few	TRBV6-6	TGTGCCAGCAGTTACGCTGGGCTAGCGGAAGAGACCCAGTACTTC	CASSYAGLAEETQYF
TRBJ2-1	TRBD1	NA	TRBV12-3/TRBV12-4	TGTGCCAGCAGTTACAGGGGGAGACTACAAAGCTCCTACAATGAGCAGTTCTTC	CASSYRGRLQSSYNEQFF
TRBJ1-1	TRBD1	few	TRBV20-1	TGCAGTGCTGCGACAGGGTTGGACACTGAAGCTTTCTTT	CSAATGLDTEAFF
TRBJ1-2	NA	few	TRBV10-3	TGTGCCATCAGTCTGGACGGGGGTCTCTATGGCTACACCTTC	CAISLDGGLYGYTF
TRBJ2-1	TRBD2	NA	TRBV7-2	TGTGCCAGCAGCTTAAGGGGAGGGGATACGAGTGAGCAGTTCTTC	CASSLRGGDTSEQFF
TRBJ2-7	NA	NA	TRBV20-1	TGCAGTGCTAGAGCTCGAGGGATATCCTACGAGCAGTACTTC	CSARARGISYEQYF
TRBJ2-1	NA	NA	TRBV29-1	TGCGGCGGAACGGGACAATACTACAATGAGCAGTTCTTC	CGGTGQYYNEQFF
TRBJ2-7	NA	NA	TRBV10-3	TGTGCCACCGGGCCAGGGGTCGAGCAGTACTTC	CATGPGVEQYF
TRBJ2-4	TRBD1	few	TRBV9	TGTGCCAGCAGTTTCCGGGCCAACAGGGGGGACATTCAGTACTTC	CASSFRANRGDIQYF
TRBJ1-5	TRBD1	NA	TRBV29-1	TGCAGCGTTGGGTCAGGGGGACGGGGCAATCAGCCCCAGCATTTT	CSVGSGGRGNQPQHF
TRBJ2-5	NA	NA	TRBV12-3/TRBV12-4	TGTGCCAGCAGTTTTTTATCAGGGGTAGAGACCCAGTACTTC	CASSFLSGVETQYF
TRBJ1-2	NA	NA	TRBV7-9	TGTGCCATAACAGGGAACCGCGATGGCTACACCTTC	CAITGNRDGYTF
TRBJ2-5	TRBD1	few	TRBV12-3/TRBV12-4	TGTGCCAGCAGCTCCTCCCGGGCGACAGGGGGGGAAGAGACCCAGTACTTC	CASSSSRATGGEETQYF
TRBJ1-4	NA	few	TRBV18	TGTGCCAGCTCACCCCAGGGGTCGGCTAATGAAAAACTGTTTTTT	CASSPQGSANEKLFF
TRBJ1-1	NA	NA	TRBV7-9	TGTGCCAGCAGCTTACCGGCGTCCACTGAAGCTTTCTTT	CASSLPASTEAFF
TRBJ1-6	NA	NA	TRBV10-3	TGTGCCATCAGTGAGTCGACGCCCTATAATTCACCCCTCCACTTT	CAISESTPYNSPLHF
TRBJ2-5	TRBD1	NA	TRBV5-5	TGTGCCAGCAGTCATAACGCCAGGGGGCAGACCCAGTACTTC	CASSHNARGQTQYF
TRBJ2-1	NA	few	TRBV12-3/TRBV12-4	TGTGCCAGCAGTTTTGGTCCAAACAATGAGCAGTTCTTC	CASSFGPNNEQFF
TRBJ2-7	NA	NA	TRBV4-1	TGCGCCAGCAGCCAACCGAGGAGCAACCCCAATGAGCAGTACTTC	CASSQPRSNPNEQYF
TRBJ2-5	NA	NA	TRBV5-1	TGCGCCAGCAGCTTAGGTAGAGGAGGTAAAGAGACCCAGTACTTC	CASSLGRGGKETQYF
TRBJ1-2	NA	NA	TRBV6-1	TGTGCCAGCAGTGTACTGGGAGATGGCTACACCTTC	CASSVLGDGYTF